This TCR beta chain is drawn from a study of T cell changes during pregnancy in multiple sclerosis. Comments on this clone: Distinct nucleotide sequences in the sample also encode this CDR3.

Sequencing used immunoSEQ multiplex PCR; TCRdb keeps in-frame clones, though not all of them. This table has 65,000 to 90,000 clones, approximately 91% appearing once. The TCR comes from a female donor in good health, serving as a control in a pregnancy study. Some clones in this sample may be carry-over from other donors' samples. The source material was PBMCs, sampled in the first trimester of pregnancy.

The DNA for the CDR3 is TGTGCCACCAGCAGATCGGGACAGGGGAATTCACCCCTCCACTTT. It translates to CATSRSGQGNSPLHF. The chain employs TRBV15 and TRBJ1-6; TRBD1 matches 10 bases. Trimming took 2 bases from V and 7 from J; bases not matched to a gene: 2. The CDR3 has 15 amino acids. CDR1 and CDR2 (germline): LNHNV, YYDKDF (reference sequence).